Described below is a single TCR beta chain sequence and its context. Its target is unknown. This sample was included in a study of cytomegalovirus exposure and HLA in healthy donors. Notes on the study in general: It was 150 to 200 TCR beta chains that were listed as cytomegalovirus-associated.

The primer mix had 60 Vbeta and 13 Jbeta primers. Sequencing was performed with immunoSEQ multiplex PCR; in TCRdb, only in-frame clones are kept and a portion is missing. Of roughly 200,000 clones in the sample, around 89% were seen once. This CDR3 region has 14 residues. The germline V and J ends were trimmed by 5 bases and 1 base, with 11 bases remaining between them. Germline lookup yields CDR1 SGHAT and CDR2 FQNNGV. This receptor was identified in a woman younger than 30 in good health and CMV-seronegative. The specimen sequenced was PBMCs. The chain links TRBV11-2 to TRBJ1-2; D uncertain. CDR3 DNA: TGTGCCAGCAGCCTCCTCGGAGATAACTATGGCTACACCTTC. Translated, it gives CASSLLGDNYGYTF.